This T cell receptor (beta chain) was observed in a study of early T cells in non-severe SARS-CoV-2 infection. Study details: The authors sequenced bulk RNA from unsorted whole blood, leaving chains unpaired.

This clonotype came up many times. The CDR3 totals 18 residues. The trim removed 1 base at V and 4 bases at J, leaving 14 bases unmatched. Germline V gene sequence: CDR1 LGHNA, CDR2 YSLEER. Unique molecular identifiers were affixed to single, distinct cDNA molecules. TCRdb used MiXCR to reprocess the 5' RACE reads, holding one entry per CDR3 protein. The table shows approximately 80,000 distinct CDR3 sequences, with around 11% occurring only once. This receptor was identified in an adult who was a healthcare worker with PCR-confirmed SARS-CoV-2 infection or an uninfected control (not recorded which). The rearrangement uses TRBV4-3 and TRBJ1-1; TRBD1 matches 8 bases. The source was whole blood, collected at baseline. CDR3 residues: CASSQAGQGMARSTEAFF. CDR3 DNA sequence: TGCGCCAGCAGCCAAGCCGGACAGGGTATGGCTCGGAGCACTGAAGCTTTCTTT.